Here is one T cell receptor (beta chain) with its context. Its antigen is still unknown. Time point in this sample: week 5, during vaccination. Each dose of the vaccine consisted of 300 ug of mutant IDH1 20-mer peptide, with topical imiquimod. Assay: immunoSEQ multiplex PCR; the TCRdb copy retains only in-frame clones and omits some. Of about 75,000 clones in the sample, roughly nine tenths were seen once. The data were obtained in a study of a mutant IDH1 vaccine in newly diagnosed glioma. V dropped 2 bases and J dropped 4 bases, with 18 bases sitting between them. Germline CDR1 GTSNPN, CDR2 SVGIG (reference sequence). This CDR3 spans 15 amino acids.

This chain joins TRBV30 and TRBJ2-7; D may be TRBD2 (6 bases). This TCR came from a woman between 45 and 65 years old with glioma. The specimen was PBMCs, collected from a glioma patient whose treatment included an IDH1 peptide vaccine. The CDR3 nucleotides read TGTGCCTGGAGTCCTCCCGGGACTGATCTTTACGAGCAGTACTTC. Translated, it gives CAWSPPGTDLYEQYF.